Listed below are T cell receptor beta chains from one sample, sequenced in a study of blood T cells in healthy people across ages. TCRdb fed the 5' RACE reads into MiXCR, producing one record per CDR3 protein. The sample yields roughly 930,000 distinct CDR3 sequences, under 50% seen once. The sequenced sample was blood. The receptor set was obtained from a man younger than 45 in good health. CDR3s include the opening cysteine and the closing phenylalanine or tryptophan. A D gene is named only where the DNA matches it firmly. Expanded clones get a size class; other rows say once, few or many, or leave the size out.

j_call d_call v_call clone_size cdr3_aa cdr3_nt
TRBJ2-1 TRBD1 TRBV20-1 - CSARTGASYNEQFF TGCAGTGCCAGGACAGGGGCATCCTACAATGAGCAGTTCTTC
TRBJ2-5 - TRBV24-1 few CATSDRSQGGETQYF TGTGCCACCAGTGATAGGTCTCAGGGGGGGGAGACCCAGTACTTC
TRBJ1-6 - TRBV6-5 - CASGRGTAYNSPLHF TGTGCCAGCGGGAGGGGCACCGCCTATAATTCACCCCTCCACTTT
TRBJ2-2 TRBD2 TRBV7-6 - CALKRDGGELFF TGTGCCTTGAAGCGGGACGGCGGGGAGCTGTTTTTT
TRBJ2-4 - TRBV2 once CASTRPTGAKNIQYF TGTGCCAGCACTCGTCCTACAGGGGCCAAAAACATTCAGTACTTC
TRBJ2-1 TRBD2 TRBV29-1 few CSAVVAGYNEQFF TGCAGCGCCGTTGTAGCGGGGTACAATGAGCAGTTCTTC
TRBJ2-7 TRBD1 TRBV4-1 - CASSQEGTGSSYEQYF TGCGCCAGCAGCCAAGAGGGGACAGGGAGCTCCTACGAGCAGTACTTC
TRBJ1-1 - TRBV5-6 - CASSFYGTSNTEAFF TGTGCCAGCAGCTTCTACGGGACGTCTAACACTGAAGCTTTCTTT
TRBJ1-2 TRBD1 TRBV4-1 medium-sized CASSQSDRAVIYGYTF TGCGCCAGCAGCCAGTCGGACAGGGCAGTTATCTATGGCTACACCTTC
TRBJ2-5 - TRBV5-1 - CASSLSQGRETQYF TGCGCCAGCAGCTTGTCACAGGGAAGGGAGACCCAGTACTTC
TRBJ2-3 TRBD2 TRBV2 - CASSSYGGGTDTQYF TGTGCCAGCAGTTCGTATGGCGGGGGGACAGATACGCAGTATTTT
TRBJ2-7 - TRBV9 - CASSVSPMPTYEQYF TGTGCCAGCAGCGTAAGTCCTATGCCTACCTACGAGCAGTACTTC
TRBJ2-5 TRBD1 TRBV27 - CASSARTGGKQETQYF TGTGCCAGCAGTGCCCGGACAGGGGGGAAACAAGAGACCCAGTACTTC
TRBJ1-2 - TRBV12-3/TRBV12-4 few CASSGRVTHYGYTF TGTGCCAGCAGTGGCAGGGTTACCCACTATGGCTACACCTTC
TRBJ2-1 TRBD1 TRBV4-2 - CASSQDGTAYSEQFF TGTGCCAGCAGCCAAGATGGGACAGCGTACAGTGAGCAGTTCTTC
TRBJ2-4 TRBD1 TRBV7-3 - CASSLTGKFAKNIQYF TGTGCCAGCAGCCTGACAGGGAAGTTCGCCAAAAACATTCAGTACTTC
TRBJ1-2 TRBD1 TRBV5-6 - CASSPGQLGYTF TGTGCCAGCAGCCCGGGACAGTTAGGCTACACCTTC
TRBJ2-3 - TRBV20-1 - CSARDFEGPDTQYF TGCAGTGCTAGAGATTTCGAGGGCCCAGATACGCAGTATTTT
TRBJ2-3 - TRBV9 - CASSVDGDRTDTQYF TGTGCCAGCAGCGTAGACGGGGACCGCACAGATACGCAGTATTTT